The 5 T cell receptor beta chains given below trace back to one sample, sequenced in a study of blood T cell repertoires in COVID-19. The assay was immunoSEQ multiplex PCR, and TCRdb's table has in-frame clones only and misses some. Of 140,000 to 150,000 clones listed, around 82% were seen once; the top ten hold 13% to 15%. Sequencing input: peripheral blood. These TCRs come from a human donor with acute or convalescent COVID-19. The donor label of this sample is uncertain.

This clone was picked up one time. The genes are TRBV5-1 and TRBJ2-5, with TRBD2 matching 9 bases. CDR3 length: 17 amino acids. Trimming took 4 bases from V and 1 from J; bases not matched to a gene: 11. CDR1 is SGHRS, CDR2 YFSETQ, per germline. The CDR3 DNA is TGCGCCAGCAGCCCACCCCCCTCGCGGGGGGGCCAAGAGACCCAGTACTTC. Protein sequence: CASSPPPSRGGQETQYF.

This clone occurred a few times. CDR3 residues: CASSQADLNYGYTF. The DNA of the CDR3 is TGTGCCAGCAGCCAGGCAGACCTAAACTATGGCTACACCTTC. J is TRBJ1-2 and V is TRBV9; D ambiguous. The CDR3 is made up of 14 amino acids. The V gene's germline CDR1 is SGDLS and CDR2 YYNGEE. V lost 4 bases and J 2 bases, leaving 12 bases between the germline ends.

The CDR3 DNA reads TGTGCCAGCTCTTCTGGACTAGCGACCTACAATGAGCAGTTCTTC. It is translated as CASSSGLATYNEQFF. The genes are TRBV6-5 and TRBJ2-1; 9 bases match TRBD2. The CDR3 has 15 amino acids. Germline assignment: CDR1 MNHEY and CDR2 SVGAGI. J was trimmed by 2 bases and V by 8 bases; bases with no gene match: 7.

Only one count was recorded for this clone. V is TRBV10-3 and J is TRBJ2-1; TRBD2 is a possible D gene (5 bases). Germline CDR1 ENHRY, CDR2 SYGVKD. There are 13 residues in the CDR3. V was cut by 6 bases and J by 5 bases, with 11 bases left in between. The CDR3: CAISVGSNNEQFF. The CDR3 nucleotides read TGTGCCATCAGCGTTGGGAGCAACAATGAGCAGTTCTTC.

The chain is built from TRBV5-8 and TRBJ1-1, with 7 bases fitting TRBD1. Germline V CDR1 and CDR2: SGHTS, YDEGEE. The CDR3 runs 15 residues. With 0 bases clipped from V and 0 bases from J, the junction kept 2 bases outside the gene matches. The CDR3 DNA reads as TGTGCCAGCAGCTTGGGACAGGGTTTGAACACTGAAGCTTTCTTT. As protein: CASSLGQGLNTEAFF.